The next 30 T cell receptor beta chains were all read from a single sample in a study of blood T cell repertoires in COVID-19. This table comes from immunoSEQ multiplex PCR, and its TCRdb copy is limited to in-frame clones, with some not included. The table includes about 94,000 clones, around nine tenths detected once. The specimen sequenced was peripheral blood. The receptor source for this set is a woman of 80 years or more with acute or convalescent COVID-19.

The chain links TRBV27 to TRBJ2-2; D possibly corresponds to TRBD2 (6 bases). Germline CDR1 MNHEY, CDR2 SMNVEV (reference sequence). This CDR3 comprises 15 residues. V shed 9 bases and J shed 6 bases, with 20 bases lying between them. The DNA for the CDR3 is TGTGCCAGTCGAATGGGAGGCCCGACTCCCGGGGAGCTGTTTTTT. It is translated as CASRMGGPTPGELFF.

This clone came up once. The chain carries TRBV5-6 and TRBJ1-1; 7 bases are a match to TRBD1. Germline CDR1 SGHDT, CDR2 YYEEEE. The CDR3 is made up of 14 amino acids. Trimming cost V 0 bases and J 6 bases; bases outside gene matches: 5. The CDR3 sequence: CASSLAIGTAEAFF. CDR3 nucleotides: TGTGCCAGCAGCTTGGCCATAGGGACAGCTGAAGCTTTCTTT.

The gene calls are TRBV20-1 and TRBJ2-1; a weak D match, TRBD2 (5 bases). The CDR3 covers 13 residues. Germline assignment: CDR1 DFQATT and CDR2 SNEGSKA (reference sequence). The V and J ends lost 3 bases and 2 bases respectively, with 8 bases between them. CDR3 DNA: TGCAGTGCTAGTGTGACTACCTACAATGAGCAGTTCTTC. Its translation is CSASVTTYNEQFF.

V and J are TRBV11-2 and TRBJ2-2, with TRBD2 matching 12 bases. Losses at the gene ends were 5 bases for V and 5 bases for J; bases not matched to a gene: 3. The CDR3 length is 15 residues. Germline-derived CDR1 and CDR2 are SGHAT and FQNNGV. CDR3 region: CASSPGLAGTGELFF. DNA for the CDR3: TGTGCCAGCAGCCCGGGACTAGCGGGTACCGGGGAGCTGTTTTTT.

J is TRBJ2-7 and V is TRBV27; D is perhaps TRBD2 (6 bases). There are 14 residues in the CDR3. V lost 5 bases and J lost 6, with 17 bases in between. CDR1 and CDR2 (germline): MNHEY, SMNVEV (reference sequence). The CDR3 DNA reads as TGTGCCAGCAGTCCCGGGACTTGGGCGTTCGAGCAGTACTTC. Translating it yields CASSPGTWAFEQYF.

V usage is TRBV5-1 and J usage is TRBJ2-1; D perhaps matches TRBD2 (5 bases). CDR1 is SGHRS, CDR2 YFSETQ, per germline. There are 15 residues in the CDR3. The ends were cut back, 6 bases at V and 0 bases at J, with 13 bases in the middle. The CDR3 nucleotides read TGCGCCAGCACCCGACCGGGGATCTCCTACAATGAGCAGTTCTTC. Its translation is CASTRPGISYNEQFF.

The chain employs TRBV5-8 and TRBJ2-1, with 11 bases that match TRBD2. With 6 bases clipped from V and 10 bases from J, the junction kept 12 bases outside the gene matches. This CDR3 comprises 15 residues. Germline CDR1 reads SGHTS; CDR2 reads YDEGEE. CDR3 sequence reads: CASTRSLAGVYEQFF. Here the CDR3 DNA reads TGTGCCAGCACCAGGTCACTAGCGGGAGTTTACGAGCAGTTCTTC.

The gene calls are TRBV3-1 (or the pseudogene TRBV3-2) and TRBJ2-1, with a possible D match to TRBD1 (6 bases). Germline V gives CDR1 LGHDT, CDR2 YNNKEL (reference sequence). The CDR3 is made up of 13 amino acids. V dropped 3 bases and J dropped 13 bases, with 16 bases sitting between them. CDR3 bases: TGTGCCAGCAGCCAGAAAACCCAACAGGGTCAGTTCTTC. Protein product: CASSQKTQQGQFF.

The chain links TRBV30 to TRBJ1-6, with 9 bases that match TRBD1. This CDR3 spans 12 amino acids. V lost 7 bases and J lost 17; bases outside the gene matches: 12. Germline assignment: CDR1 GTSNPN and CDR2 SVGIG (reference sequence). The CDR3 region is CAFTGTGTRVHF. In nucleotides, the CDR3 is TGTGCCTTCACCGGGACAGGGACGCGGGTCCACTTT.

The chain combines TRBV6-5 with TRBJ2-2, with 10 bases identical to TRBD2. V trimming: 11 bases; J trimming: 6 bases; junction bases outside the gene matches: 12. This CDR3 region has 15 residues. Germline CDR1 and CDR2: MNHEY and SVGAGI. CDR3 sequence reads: CARGGSGGAPGELFF. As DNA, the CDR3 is TGTGCCCGCGGAGGGAGCGGGGGGGCCCCCGGGGAGCTGTTTTTT.

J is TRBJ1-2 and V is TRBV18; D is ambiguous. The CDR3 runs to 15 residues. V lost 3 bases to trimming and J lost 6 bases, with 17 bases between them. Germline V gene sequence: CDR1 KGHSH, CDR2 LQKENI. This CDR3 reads CASSPQTYGEDGYTF. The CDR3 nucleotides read TGTGCCAGCTCACCCCAAACTTACGGGGAGGATGGCTACACCTTC.

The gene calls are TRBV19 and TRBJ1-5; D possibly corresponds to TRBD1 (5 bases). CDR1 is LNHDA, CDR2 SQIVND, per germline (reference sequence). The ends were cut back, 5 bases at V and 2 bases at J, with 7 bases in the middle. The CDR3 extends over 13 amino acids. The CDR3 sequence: CASSGGGNQPQHF. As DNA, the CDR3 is TGTGCCAGTAGTGGGGGGGGCAATCAGCCCCAGCATTTT.

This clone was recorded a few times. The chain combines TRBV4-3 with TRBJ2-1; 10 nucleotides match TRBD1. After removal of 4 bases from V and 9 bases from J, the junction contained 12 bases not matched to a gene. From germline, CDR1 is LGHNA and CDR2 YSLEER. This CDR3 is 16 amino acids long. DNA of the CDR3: TGCGCCAGCAGCCTATTAACCGGGACAGGGGTCACTGAGCAGTTCTTC. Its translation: CASSLLTGTGVTEQFF.

In nucleotides, the CDR3 is TGTGCCAGCAGCCCTCCTAGGACAGCAACTAATGAAAAACTGTTTTTT. This encodes CASSPPRTATNEKLFF. The V call is TRBV3-1 (or the pseudogene TRBV3-2), the J call TRBJ1-4, with a weak D call TRBD1 (6 bases). Germline loops: CDR1 LGHDT, CDR2 YNNKEL (reference sequence). V was pared by 4 bases and J by 0 bases, with 12 bases between. This CDR3 is 16 amino acids long.

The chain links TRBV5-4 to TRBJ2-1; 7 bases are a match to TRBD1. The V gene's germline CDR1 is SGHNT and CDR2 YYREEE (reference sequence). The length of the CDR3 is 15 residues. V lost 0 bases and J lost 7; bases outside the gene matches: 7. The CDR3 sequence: CASSLEQGSWNEQFF. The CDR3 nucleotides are TGTGCCAGCAGCTTGGAACAGGGGAGTTGGAATGAGCAGTTCTTC.

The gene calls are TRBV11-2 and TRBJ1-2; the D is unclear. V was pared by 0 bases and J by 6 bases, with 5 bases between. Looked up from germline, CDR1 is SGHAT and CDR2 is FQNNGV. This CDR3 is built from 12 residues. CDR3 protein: CASSLETNGYTF. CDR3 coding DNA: TGTGCCAGCAGCTTAGAGACAAATGGCTACACCTTC.

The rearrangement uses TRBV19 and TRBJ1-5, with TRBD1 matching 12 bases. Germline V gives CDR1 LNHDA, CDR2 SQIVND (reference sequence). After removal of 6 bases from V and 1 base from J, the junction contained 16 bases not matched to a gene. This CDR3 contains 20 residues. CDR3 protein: CASSAVPGQGARISNQPQHF. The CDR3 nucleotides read TGTGCCAGTAGCGCAGTACCGGGACAGGGGGCGCGAATCAGCAATCAGCCCCAGCATTTT.

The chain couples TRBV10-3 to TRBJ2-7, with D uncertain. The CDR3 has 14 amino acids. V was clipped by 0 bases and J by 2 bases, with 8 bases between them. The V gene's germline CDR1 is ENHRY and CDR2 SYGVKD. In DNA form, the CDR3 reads TGTGCCATCAGTGAGTCGACTCTACCCTACGAGCAGTACTTC. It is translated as CAISESTLPYEQYF.

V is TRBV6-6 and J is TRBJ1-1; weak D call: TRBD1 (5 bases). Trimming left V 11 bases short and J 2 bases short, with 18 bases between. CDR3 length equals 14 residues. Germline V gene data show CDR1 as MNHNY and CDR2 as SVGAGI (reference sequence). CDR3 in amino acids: CASADGAANTEAFF. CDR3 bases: TGTGCCTCCGCCGATGGGGCGGCCAACACTGAAGCTTTCTTT.

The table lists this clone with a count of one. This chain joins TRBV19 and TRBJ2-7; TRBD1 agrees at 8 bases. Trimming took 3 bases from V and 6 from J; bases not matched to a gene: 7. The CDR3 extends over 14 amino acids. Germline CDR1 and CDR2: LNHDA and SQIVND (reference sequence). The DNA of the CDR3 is TGTGCCAGTAGTATCCTGGGACAGGTAGGCGAGCAGTACTTC. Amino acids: CASSILGQVGEQYF.

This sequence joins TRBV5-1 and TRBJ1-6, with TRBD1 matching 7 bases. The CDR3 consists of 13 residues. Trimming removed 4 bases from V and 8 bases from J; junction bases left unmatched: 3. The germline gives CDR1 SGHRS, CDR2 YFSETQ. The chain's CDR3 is CASSHQGDSPLHF. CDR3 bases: TGCGCCAGCAGCCATCAGGGGGATTCACCCCTCCACTTT.

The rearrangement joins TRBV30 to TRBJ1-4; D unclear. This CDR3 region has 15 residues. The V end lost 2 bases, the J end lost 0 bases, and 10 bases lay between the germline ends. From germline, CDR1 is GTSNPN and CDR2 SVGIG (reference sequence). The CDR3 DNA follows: TGTGCCTGGAGTTTAAGGCAGGCAACTAATGAAAAACTGTTTTTT. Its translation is CAWSLRQATNEKLFF.

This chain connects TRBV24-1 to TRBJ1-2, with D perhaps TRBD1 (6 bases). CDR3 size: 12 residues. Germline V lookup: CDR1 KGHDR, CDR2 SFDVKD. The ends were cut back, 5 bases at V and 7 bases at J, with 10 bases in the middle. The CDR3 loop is CATSAYRVGYTF. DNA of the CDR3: TGTGCCACCAGTGCTTACAGGGTTGGCTACACCTTC.

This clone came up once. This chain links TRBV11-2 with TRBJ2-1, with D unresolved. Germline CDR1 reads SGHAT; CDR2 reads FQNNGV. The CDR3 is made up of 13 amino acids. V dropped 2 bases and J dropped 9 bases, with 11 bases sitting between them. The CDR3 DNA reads TGTGCCAGCAGCTTACCCTCCCTAATTGAGCAGTTCTTC. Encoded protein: CASSLPSLIEQFF. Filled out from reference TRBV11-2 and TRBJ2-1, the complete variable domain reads EAGVAQSPRYKIIEKRQSVAFWCNPISGHATLYWYQQILGQGPKLLIQFQNNGVVDDSQLPKDRFSAERLKGVDSTLKIQPAKLEDSAVYLCASSLPSLIEQFFGPGTRLTVL.

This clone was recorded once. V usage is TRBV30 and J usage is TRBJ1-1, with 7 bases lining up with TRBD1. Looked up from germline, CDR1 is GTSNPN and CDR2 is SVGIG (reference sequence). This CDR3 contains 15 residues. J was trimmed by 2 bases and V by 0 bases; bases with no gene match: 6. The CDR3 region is CAWSVRGQLNTEAFF. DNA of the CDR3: TGTGCCTGGAGTGTGAGGGGACAGCTAAACACTGAAGCTTTCTTT.

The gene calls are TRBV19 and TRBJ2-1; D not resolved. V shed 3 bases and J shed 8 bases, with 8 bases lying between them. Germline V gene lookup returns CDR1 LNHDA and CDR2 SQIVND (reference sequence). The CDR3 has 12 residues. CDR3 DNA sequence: TGTGCCAGTAGTATTAGAGGCGATGAGCAGTTCTTC. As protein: CASSIRGDEQFF.

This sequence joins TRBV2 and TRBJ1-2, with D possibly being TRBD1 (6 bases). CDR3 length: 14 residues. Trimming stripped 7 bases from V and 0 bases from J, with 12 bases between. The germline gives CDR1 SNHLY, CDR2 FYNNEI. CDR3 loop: CASTPQGANYGYTF. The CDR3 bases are TGTGCCAGCACTCCACAGGGAGCTAACTATGGCTACACCTTC.

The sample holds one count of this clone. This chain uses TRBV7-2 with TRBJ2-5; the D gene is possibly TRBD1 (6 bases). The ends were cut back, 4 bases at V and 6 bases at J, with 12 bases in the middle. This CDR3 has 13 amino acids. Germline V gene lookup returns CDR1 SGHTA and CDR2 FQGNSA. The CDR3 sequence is CASSSNREQTQYF. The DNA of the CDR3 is TGTGCCAGCAGCTCGAACAGGGAGCAGACCCAGTACTTC.

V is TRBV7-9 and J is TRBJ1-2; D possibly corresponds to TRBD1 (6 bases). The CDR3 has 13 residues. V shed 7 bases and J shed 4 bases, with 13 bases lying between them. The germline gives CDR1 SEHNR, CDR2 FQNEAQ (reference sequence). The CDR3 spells CASKSDSSYGYTF. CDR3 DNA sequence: TGTGCCAGCAAATCGGACAGTAGCTATGGCTACACCTTC.

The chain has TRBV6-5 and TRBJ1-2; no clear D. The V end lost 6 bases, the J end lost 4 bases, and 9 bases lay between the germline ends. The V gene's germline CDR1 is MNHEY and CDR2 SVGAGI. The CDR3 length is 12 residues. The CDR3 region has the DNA TGTGCCAGCAGCCCCGCGGGCTATGGCTACACCTTC. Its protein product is CASSPAGYGYTF.